This TCR beta chain was retrieved from a study of blood T cell repertoires in COVID-19. Study details: PBMCs, B-cell-depleted T cells, or T cells were the source of the cDNA or gDNA that made up the material.

This clone is a singleton in its sample. TCRdb keeps only in-frame clones here, not all; method: immunoSEQ multiplex PCR. This repertoire shows about 110,000 clones, approximately 80% found once; its top ten account for over 4%. The CDR3 is made up of 14 amino acids. In germline, CDR1 is MNHEY, CDR2 SVGAGI. V lost 6 bases, J lost 4 bases, and 3 bases stayed unmatched. Specimen: peripheral blood. The receptor was derived from a man in his 70s with acute or convalescent COVID-19. This chain joins TRBV6-5 and TRBJ1-3; the match to TRBD1 covers 10 bases. The CDR3 is CASSRQGAGNTIYF. The CDR3, as DNA: TGTGCCAGCAGCCGACAGGGGGCGGGAAACACCATATATTTT.